This passage covers 13 T cell receptor beta chains from one sample sequenced in a study of shared clonotypes between healthy human individuals. Some clones are missing from TCRdb's copy, which holds only in-frame ones; the method was immunoSEQ multiplex PCR. Of 2 million to 2.5 million clones listed, less than 95% are singletons. Material: naive CD4+ T cells from PBMCs. The subset: CD45RA+ positively selected. These receptor sequences come from a man younger than 35 in good health. Some clones in this sample may be carry-over from other donors' samples.

The genes are TRBV6-4 and TRBJ2-2, with D perhaps given as TRBD1 or TRBD2 (5 bases each). The CDR3 covers 16 residues. The V gene lost 0 bases and the J gene lost 3 bases, with 11 bases spanning the gap. CDR1 is MRHNA, CDR2 SNTAGT, per germline. CDR3: CASSDSRGAHTGELFF. The CDR3, as DNA: TGTGCCAGCAGTGACTCGAGGGGCGCCCACACCGGGGAGCTGTTTTTT.

This clone was observed a handful of times. The chain carries TRBV29-1 and TRBJ1-1, with D possibly TRBD1 on 6 matching bases. The ends were cut back, 4 bases at V and 9 bases at J, with 12 bases in the middle. CDR3 length equals 11 residues. Germline V gives CDR1 SQVTM, CDR2 ANQGSEA. The CDR3 DNA reads TGCAGCGTTGCAGGGGATAGGAAAGCTTTCTTT. This codes for CSVAGDRKAFF.

This clone was observed once. The genes are TRBV18 and TRBJ1-1; the D is unclear. V lost 3 bases and J 7 bases, leaving 12 bases between the germline ends. CDR1 and CDR2 (germline): KGHSH, LQKENI. This CDR3 region has 13 residues. DNA of the CDR3: TGTGCCAGCTCACCCCGAGCCGTGAGTGAAGCTTTCTTT. It encodes CASSPRAVSEAFF.

The V and J genes are TRBV5-6 and TRBJ2-6, with TRBD2 identical over 15 bases. Trimming took 3 bases from V and 0 from J; bases not matched to a gene: 1. Germline loops: CDR1 SGHDT, CDR2 YYEEEE. CDR3 length equals 18 residues. CDR3 loop: CASSWGLAGGSGANVLTF. CDR3 in DNA: TGTGCCAGCAGCTGGGGACTAGCGGGAGGCTCTGGGGCCAACGTCCTGACTTTC.

As to this clone: Other DNA sequences from this sample encode an identical CDR3 as well. This rearrangement joins TRBV5-1 to TRBJ1-1; D ambiguous. The CDR3 loop spans 13 amino acids. Germline V CDR1 and CDR2: SGHRS, YFSETQ. Deletions cut 0 bases from V and 2 bases from J, with 5 bases between. Here the CDR3 DNA reads TGCGCCAGCAGCTTGGATGTTAACACTGAAGCTTTCTTT. It encodes CASSLDVNTEAFF.

The chain combines TRBV6-1 with TRBJ2-3; D gene uncertain. The CDR3 loop spans 15 amino acids. V was cut by 8 bases and J by 0 bases, with 15 bases left in between. Looked up from germline, CDR1 is MNHNS and CDR2 is SASEGT. CDR3 amino acids: CASLSSVPSTDTQYF. In DNA form, the CDR3 reads TGTGCCAGCCTGTCATCGGTACCTAGCACAGATACGCAGTATTTT.

The rearrangement joins TRBV27 to TRBJ2-7, with a possible D match to TRBD2 (5 bases). Germline values: CDR1 MNHEY, CDR2 SMNVEV (reference sequence). There are 14 residues in the CDR3. The ends were cut back, 3 bases at V and 3 bases at J, with 12 bases in the middle. The CDR3 DNA follows: TGTGCCAGCAGTTTCGAGGGCGGGTTCTACGAGCAGTACTTC. Amino acids: CASSFEGGFYEQYF.

The chain uses TRBV9 and TRBJ2-4; no firm D call. V lost 0 bases, J lost 7 bases, and 8 bases lay in between. Germline lookup yields CDR1 SGDLS and CDR2 YYNGEE. There are 13 residues in the CDR3. Here the CDR3 DNA reads TGTGCCAGCAGCGTAGCTACCGGGAACATTCAGTACTTC. Protein: CASSVATGNIQYF.

The rearrangement joins TRBV5-1 to TRBJ1-2; D is unresolved. The CDR3 length is 12 residues. Trimming left V 4 bases short and J 2 bases short, with 6 bases between. Germline V gene data show CDR1 as SGHRS and CDR2 as YFSETQ. The CDR3 protein is CASSDMNYGYTF. The CDR3 DNA follows: TGCGCCAGCAGCGATATGAACTATGGCTACACCTTC.

The chain combines TRBV5-1 with TRBJ2-5, with D possibly being TRBD2 (6 bases). Germline CDR1 and CDR2: SGHRS and YFSETQ. This CDR3 has 14 amino acids. V was cut by 4 bases and J by 4 bases, with 14 bases left in between. The chain's CDR3 is CASSPAGGGETQYF. DNA of the CDR3: TGCGCCAGCAGCCCCGCTGGGGGAGGAGAGACCCAGTACTTC.

About this clone: This could be a read error, since a much larger clone is one nucleotide away. The V call is TRBV5-6, the J call TRBJ2-7; D unclear. CDR1 and CDR2 from the germline V gene are SGHDT and YYEEEE. The CDR3 is 10 residues long. Trimming cost V 5 bases and J 3 bases, with 3 bases left between them. The CDR3 is CASSGYEQYF. The CDR3, as DNA: TGTGCCAGCAGTGGCTACGAGCAGTACTTC.

In the case of this clone: Other DNA sequences from this sample encode an identical CDR3 as well. This chain joins TRBV7-7 and TRBJ2-5; TRBD2 might be the D (5 bases). CDR3 length: 13 residues. Germline CDR1 SSHAT, CDR2 FNYEAQ (reference sequence). Trimming removed 1 base at V and 5 bases at J, with 8 bases between. Here the CDR3 DNA reads TGTGCCAGCAGCTTAGGACGGGGTGAGACCCAGTACTTC. This codes for CASSLGRGETQYF.

The chain employs TRBV29-1 and TRBJ1-1; 7 bases match TRBD1. This CDR3 is built from 13 residues. With 3 bases clipped from V and 5 bases from J, the junction kept 6 bases outside the gene matches. CDR1 SQVTM and CDR2 ANQGSEA come from the germline V gene. CDR3 protein: CSVDNRGATEAFF. CDR3 bases: TGCAGCGTTGACAACAGGGGAGCTACTGAAGCTTTCTTT.